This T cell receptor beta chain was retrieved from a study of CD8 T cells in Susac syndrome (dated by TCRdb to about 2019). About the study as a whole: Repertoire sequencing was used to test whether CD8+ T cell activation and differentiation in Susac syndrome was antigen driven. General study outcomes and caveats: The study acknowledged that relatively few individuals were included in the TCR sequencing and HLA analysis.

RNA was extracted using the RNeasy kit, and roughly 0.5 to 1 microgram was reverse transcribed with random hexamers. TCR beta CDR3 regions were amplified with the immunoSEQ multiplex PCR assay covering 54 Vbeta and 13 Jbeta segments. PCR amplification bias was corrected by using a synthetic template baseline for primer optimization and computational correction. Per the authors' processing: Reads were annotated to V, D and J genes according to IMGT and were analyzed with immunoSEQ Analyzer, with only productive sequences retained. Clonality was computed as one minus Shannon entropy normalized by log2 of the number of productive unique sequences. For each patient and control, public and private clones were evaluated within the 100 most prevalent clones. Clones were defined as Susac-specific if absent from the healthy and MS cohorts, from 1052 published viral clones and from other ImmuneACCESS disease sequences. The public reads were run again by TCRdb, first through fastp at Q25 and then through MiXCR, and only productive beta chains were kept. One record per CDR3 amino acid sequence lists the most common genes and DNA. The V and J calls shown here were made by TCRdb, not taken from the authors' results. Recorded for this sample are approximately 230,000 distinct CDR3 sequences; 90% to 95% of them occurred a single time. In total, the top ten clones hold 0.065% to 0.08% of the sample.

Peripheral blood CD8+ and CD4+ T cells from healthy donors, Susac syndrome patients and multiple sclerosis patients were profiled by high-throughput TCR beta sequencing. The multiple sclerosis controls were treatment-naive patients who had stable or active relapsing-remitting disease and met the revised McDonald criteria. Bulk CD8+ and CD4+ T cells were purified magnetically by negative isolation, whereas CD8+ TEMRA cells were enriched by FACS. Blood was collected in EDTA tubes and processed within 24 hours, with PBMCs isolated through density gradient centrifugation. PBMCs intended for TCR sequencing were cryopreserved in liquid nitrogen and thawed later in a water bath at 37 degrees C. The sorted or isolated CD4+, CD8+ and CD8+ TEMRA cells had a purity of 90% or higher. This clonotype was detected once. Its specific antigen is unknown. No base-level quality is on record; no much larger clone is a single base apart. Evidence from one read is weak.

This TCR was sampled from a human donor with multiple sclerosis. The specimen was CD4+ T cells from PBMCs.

The base sequence is TGTGCCAGCAGTTCCTCAGGGGCTCCTGGAAACACCATATATTTT. It specifies CASSSSGAPGNTIYF. The chain links TRBV12-3 or TRBV12-4 with TRBJ1-3; TRBD1 is a weak D gene call, 6 bases matching. Trimming takes 4 bases from V and 2 bases from J, and the germline ends sit 12 bases apart. The CDR3 covers 15 residues, taking in both the cysteine and the phenylalanine. Just the 45-base CDR3 DNA is kept, in frame starting at base 1.